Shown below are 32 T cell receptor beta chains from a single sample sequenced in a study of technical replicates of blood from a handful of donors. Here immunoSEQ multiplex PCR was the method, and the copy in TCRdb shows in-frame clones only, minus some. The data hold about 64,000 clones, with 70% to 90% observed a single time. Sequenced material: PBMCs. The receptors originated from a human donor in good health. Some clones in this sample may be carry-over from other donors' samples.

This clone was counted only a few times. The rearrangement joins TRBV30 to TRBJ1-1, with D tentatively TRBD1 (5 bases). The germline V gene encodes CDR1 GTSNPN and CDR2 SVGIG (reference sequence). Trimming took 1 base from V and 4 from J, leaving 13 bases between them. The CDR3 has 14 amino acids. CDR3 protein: CAWSAGGGRTEAFF. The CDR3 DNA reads TGTGCCTGGAGTGCCGGGGGGGGTCGCACTGAAGCTTTCTTT.

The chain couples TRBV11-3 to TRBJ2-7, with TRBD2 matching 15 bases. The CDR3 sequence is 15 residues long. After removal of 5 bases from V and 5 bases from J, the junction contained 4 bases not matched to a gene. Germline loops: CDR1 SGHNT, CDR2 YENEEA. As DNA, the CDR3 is TGTGCCAGCAGCCAGGGACTAGCGGGAGGAAACGAGCAGTACTTC. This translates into CASSQGLAGGNEQYF.

The CDR3 region is CASSSDLSTGANYGYTF. DNA for the CDR3: TGTGCCAGCAGCTCCGACCTATCGACAGGAGCTAACTATGGCTACACCTTC. The chain uses TRBV5-4 and TRBJ1-2, with D perhaps TRBD1 (6 bases). Germline CDR1 SGHNT, CDR2 YYREEE (reference sequence). The ends were cut back, 3 bases at V and 0 bases at J, with 18 bases in the middle. The CDR3 runs to 17 residues.

The CDR3: CASSSGLAGLAETQYF. The DNA of the CDR3 is TGTGCCAGCAGCTCCGGACTAGCGGGCCTCGCCGAGACCCAGTACTTC. The chain couples TRBV7-3 to TRBJ2-5, with TRBD2 identical over 11 bases. Germline CDR1 SGHTA, CDR2 FQGTGA. The ends lost 4 bases at V and 5 bases at J; junction bases unmatched: 9. The CDR3 contains 16 residues.

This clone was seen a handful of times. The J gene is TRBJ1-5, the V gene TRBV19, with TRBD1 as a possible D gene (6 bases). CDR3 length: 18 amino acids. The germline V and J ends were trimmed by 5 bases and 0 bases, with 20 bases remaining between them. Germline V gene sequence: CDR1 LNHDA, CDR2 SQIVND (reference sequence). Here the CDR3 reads CASSPVGAVVGSNQPQHF. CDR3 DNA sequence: TGTGCCAGTAGTCCAGTGGGGGCTGTTGTAGGTAGCAATCAGCCCCAGCATTTT.

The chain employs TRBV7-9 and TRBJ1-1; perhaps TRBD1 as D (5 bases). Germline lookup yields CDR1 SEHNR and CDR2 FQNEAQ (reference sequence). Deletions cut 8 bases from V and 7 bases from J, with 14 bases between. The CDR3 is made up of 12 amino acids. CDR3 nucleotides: TGTGCCAGCCTCGTGGCGGGGCTTGAAGCTTTCTTT. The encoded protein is CASLVAGLEAFF. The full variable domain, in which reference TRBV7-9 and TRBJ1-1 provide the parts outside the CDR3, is DTGVSQNPRHKITKRGQNVTFRCDPISEHNRLYWYRQTLGQGPEFLTYFQNEAQLEKSRLLSDRFSAERPKGSFSTLEIQRTEQGDSAMYLCASLVAGLEAFFGQGTRLTVV.

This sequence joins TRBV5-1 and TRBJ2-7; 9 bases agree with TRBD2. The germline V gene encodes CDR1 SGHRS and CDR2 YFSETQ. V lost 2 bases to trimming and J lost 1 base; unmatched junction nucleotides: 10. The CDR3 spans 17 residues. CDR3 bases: TGCGCCAGCAGCTTTTCCGTAAGCGGGGGGAATTCCTACGAGCAGTACTTC. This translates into CASSFSVSGGNSYEQYF. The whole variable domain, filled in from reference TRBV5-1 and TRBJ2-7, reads KAGVTQTPRYLIKTRGQQVTLSCSPISGHRSVSWYQQTPGQGLQFLFEYFSETQRNKGNFPGRFSGRQFSNSRSEMNVSTLELGDSALYLCASSFSVSGGNSYEQYFGPGTRLTVT.

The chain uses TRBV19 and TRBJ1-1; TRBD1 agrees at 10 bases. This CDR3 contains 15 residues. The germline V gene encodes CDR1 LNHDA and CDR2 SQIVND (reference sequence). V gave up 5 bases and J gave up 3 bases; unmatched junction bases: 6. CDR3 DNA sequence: TGTGCCAGTAGTCCCCTGGACAGGGGGGACACTGAAGCTTTCTTT. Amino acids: CASSPLDRGDTEAFF.

CDR3 nucleotides: TGTGCCGTCGAGAAGAACACTGAAGCTTTCTTT. Its translation is CAVEKNTEAFF. The chain joins TRBV28 to TRBJ1-1; the D is unclear. The CDR3 is 11 amino acids. The germline V gene has CDR1 MDHEN and CDR2 SYDVKM. Trimming shortened V by 11 bases and J by 1 base, and 8 bases separated the two germline ends.

CDR3 region: CASSLAQDSGANVLTF. The CDR3 nucleotides are TGTGCCAGCAGCTTAGCGCAGGACTCTGGGGCCAACGTCCTGACTTTC. The chain combines TRBV7-9 with TRBJ2-6; D is unresolved. Germline values: CDR1 SEHNR, CDR2 FQNEAQ (reference sequence). Trimming stripped 0 bases from V and 0 bases from J, with 6 bases between. CDR3 length: 16 residues.

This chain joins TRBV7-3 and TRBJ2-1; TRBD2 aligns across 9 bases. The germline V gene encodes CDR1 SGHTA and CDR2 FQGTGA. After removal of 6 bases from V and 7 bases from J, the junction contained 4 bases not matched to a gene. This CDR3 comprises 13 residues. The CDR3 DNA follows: TGTGCCAGCAGTTTTGGACTAGCGAATGAGCAGTTCTTC. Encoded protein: CASSFGLANEQFF.

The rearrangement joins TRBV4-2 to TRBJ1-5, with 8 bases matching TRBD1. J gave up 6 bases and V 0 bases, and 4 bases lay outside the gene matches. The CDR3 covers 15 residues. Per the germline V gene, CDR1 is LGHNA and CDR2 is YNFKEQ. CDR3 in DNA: TGTGCCAGCAGCCAAGACAGGGGGCCGCTTCAGCCCCAGCATTTT. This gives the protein CASSQDRGPLQPQHF.

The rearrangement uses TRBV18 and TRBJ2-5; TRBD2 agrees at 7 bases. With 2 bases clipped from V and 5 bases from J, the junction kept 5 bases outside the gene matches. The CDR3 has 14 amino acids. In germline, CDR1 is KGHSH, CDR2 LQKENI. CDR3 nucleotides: TGTGCCAGCTCACCAACCGGGGGGTTTGAGACCCAGTACTTC. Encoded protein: CASSPTGGFETQYF.

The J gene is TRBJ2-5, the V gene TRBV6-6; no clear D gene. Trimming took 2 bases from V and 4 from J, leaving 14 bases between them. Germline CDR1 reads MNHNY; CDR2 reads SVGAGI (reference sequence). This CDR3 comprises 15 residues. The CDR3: CASSYLVGFRETQYF. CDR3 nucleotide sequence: TGTGCCAGCAGTTACCTTGTCGGGTTTCGAGAGACCCAGTACTTC.

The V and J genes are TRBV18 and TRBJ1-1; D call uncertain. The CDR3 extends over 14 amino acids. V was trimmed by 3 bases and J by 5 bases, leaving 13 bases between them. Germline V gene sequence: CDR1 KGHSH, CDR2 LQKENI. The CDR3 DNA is TGTGCCAGCTCACCGTCGGGAGAAGGGACTGAAGCTTTCTTT. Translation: CASSPSGEGTEAFF. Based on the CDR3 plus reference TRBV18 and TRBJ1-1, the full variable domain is NAGVMQNPRHLVRRRGQEARLRCSPMKGHSHVYWYRQLPEEGLKFMVYLQKENIIDESGMPKERFSAEFPKEGPSILRIQQVVRGDSAAYFCASSPSGEGTEAFFGQGTRLTVV.

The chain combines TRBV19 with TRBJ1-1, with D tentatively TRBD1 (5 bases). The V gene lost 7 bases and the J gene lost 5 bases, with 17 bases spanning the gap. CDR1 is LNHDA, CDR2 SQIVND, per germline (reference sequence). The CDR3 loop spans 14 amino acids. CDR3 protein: CASTSGGFDTEAFF. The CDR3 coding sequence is TGTGCCAGTACCTCCGGGGGGTTTGATACTGAAGCTTTCTTT.

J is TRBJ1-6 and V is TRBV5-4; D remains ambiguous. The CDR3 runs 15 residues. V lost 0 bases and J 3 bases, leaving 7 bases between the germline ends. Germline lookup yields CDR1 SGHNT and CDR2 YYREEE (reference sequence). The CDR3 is CASSLGHYYNSPLHF. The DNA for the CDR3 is TGTGCCAGCAGCTTGGGCCACTACTATAATTCACCCCTCCACTTT.

CDR3 nucleotide sequence: TGTGCCAGCAGTTACTCCATCGGGACAGGGGGTTCCGAGCAGTACTTC. Translated: CASSYSIGTGGSEQYF. The chain combines TRBV6-5 with TRBJ2-7; 11 bases are shared with TRBD1. V shed 0 bases, J shed 6 bases, and the junction held 7 bases outside the gene matches. Per the germline V gene, CDR1 is MNHEY and CDR2 is SVGAGI. The CDR3 runs to 16 residues.

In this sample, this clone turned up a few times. CDR3 amino acids: CASSPQGANEKLFF. CDR3 DNA sequence: TGTGCCAGCTCACCGCAGGGGGCTAATGAAAAACTGTTTTTT. The chain is built from TRBV18 and TRBJ1-4; 7 bases are shared with TRBD1. This CDR3 contains 14 residues. Germline V gene lookup returns CDR1 KGHSH and CDR2 LQKENI. V lost 3 bases, J lost 3 bases, and 1 base stayed unmatched.

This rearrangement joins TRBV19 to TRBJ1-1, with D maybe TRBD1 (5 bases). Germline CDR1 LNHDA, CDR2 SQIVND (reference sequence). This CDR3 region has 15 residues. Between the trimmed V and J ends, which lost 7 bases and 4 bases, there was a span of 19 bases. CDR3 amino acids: CASTWGLQGGTEAFF. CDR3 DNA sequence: TGTGCCAGTACCTGGGGCCTTCAGGGAGGCACTGAAGCTTTCTTT.

The CDR3 reads CAWSPYGTSYEQYF. The CDR3 DNA sequence: TGTGCCTGGAGCCCCTATGGTACCTCCTACGAGCAGTACTTC. The chain combines TRBV30 with TRBJ2-7; D uncertain. V was trimmed by 3 bases and J by 0 bases, leaving 12 bases between them. Per the germline V gene, CDR1 is GTSNPN and CDR2 is SVGIG (reference sequence). This CDR3 comprises 14 residues.

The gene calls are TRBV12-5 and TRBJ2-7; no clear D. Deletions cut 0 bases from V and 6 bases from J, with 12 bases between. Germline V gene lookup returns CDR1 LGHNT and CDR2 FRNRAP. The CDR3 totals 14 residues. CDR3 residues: CASGLVPTLAEQYF. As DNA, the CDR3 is TGTGCTAGTGGTTTGGTACCAACCTTGGCCGAGCAGTACTTC.

CDR3 sequence reads: CASGGGQGPSEAFF. The CDR3 coding sequence is TGTGCCAGCGGGGGGGGACAGGGACCTTCTGAAGCTTTCTTT. V gene TRBV2 combines with J gene TRBJ1-1; 9 bases are a match to TRBD1. J gave up 6 bases and V 8 bases, and 10 bases lay outside the gene matches. CDR1 is SNHLY, CDR2 FYNNEI, per germline. The CDR3 runs 14 residues. Full variable domain (outside the CDR3, taken from reference TRBV2 and TRBJ1-1): EPEVTQTPSHQVTQMGQEVILRCVPISNHLYFYWYRQILGQKVEFLVSFYNNEISEKSEIFDDQFSVERPDGSNFTLKIRSTKLEDSAMYFCASGGGQGPSEAFFGQGTRLTVV.

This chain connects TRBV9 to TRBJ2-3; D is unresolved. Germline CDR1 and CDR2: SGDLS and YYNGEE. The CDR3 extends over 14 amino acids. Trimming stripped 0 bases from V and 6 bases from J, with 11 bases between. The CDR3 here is CASSVGSRSDTQYF. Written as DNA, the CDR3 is TGTGCCAGCAGCGTAGGTTCGCGATCTGATACGCAGTATTTT.

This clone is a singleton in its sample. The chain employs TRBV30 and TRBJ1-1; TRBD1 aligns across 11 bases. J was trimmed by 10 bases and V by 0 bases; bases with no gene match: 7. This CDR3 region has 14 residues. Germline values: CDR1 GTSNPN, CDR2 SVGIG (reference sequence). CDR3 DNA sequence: TGTGCCTGGAGTGTTGGGGACAGGGGGGAAGGAGCTTTCTTT. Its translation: CAWSVGDRGEGAFF.

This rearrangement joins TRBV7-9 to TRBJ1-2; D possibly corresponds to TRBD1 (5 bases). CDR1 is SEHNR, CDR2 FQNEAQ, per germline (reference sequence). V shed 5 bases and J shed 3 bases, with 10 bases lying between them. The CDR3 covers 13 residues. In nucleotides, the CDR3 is TGTGCCAGCAGCGTAACAGGATACTATGGCTACACCTTC. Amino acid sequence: CASSVTGYYGYTF. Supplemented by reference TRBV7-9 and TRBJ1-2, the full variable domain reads DTGVSQNPRHKITKRGQNVTFRCDPISEHNRLYWYRQTLGQGPEFLTYFQNEAQLEKSRLLSDRFSAERPKGSFSTLEIQRTEQGDSAMYLCASSVTGYYGYTFGSGTRLTVV.

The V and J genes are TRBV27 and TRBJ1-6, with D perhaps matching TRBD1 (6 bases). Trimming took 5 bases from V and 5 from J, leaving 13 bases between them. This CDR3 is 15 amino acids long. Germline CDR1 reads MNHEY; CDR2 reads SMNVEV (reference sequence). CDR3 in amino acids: CASSIRRQDNSPLHF. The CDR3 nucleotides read TGTGCCAGCAGTATAAGACGACAGGATAATTCACCCCTCCACTTT.

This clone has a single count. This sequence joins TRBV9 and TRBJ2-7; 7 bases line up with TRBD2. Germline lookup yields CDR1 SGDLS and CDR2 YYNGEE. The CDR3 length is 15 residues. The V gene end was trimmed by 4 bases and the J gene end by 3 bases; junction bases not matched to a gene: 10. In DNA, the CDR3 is TGTGCCAGCAGCCCCGTCGGAGCGGGGTACTACGAGCAGTACTTC. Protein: CASSPVGAGYYEQYF.

CDR3 residues: CASSLNGLPGGQYF. DNA of the CDR3: TGTGCCAGCAGCTTGAATGGTCTGCCTGGAGGGCAGTACTTC. The chain recombines TRBV7-2 with TRBJ2-7, with D tentatively TRBD2 (5 bases). This CDR3 has 14 residues. The germline gives CDR1 SGHTA, CDR2 FQGNSA. Trimming took 3 bases from V and 9 from J, leaving 18 bases between them. The whole variable domain, remainder taken from reference TRBV7-2 and TRBJ2-7, is GAGVSQSPSNKVTEKGKDVELRCDPISGHTALYWYRQSLGQGLEFLIYFQGNSAPDKSGLPSDRFSAERTGGSVSTLTIQRTQQEDSAVYLCASSLNGLPGGQYFGPGTRLTVT.

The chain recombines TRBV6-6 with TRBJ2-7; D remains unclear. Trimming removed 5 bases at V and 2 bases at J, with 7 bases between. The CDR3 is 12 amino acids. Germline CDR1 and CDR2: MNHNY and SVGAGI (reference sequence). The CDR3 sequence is CASSSTAYEQYF. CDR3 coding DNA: TGTGCCAGCAGTAGCACAGCCTACGAGCAGTACTTC.

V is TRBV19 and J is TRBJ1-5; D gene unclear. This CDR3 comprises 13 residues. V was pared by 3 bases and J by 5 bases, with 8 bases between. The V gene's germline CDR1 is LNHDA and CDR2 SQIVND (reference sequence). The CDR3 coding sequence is TGTGCCAGTAGTATTAACGGGTATCAGCCCCAGCATTTT. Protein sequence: CASSINGYQPQHF.

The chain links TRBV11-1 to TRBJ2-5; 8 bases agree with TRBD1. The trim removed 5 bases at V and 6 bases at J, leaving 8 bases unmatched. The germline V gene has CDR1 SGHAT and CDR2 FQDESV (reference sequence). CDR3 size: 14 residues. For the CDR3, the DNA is TGTGCCAGCAGCACGGACAGGGCTTCTAAGACCCAGTACTTC. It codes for CASSTDRASKTQYF.